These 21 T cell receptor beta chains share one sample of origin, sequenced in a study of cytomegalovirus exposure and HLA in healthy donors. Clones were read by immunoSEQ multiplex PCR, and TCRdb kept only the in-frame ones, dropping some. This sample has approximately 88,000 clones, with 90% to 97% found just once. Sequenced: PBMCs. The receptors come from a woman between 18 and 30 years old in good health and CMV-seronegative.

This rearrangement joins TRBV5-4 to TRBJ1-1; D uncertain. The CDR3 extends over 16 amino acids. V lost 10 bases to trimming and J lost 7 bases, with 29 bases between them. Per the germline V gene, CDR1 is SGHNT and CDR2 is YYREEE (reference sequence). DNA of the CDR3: TGTGCCGCTCTCCAGCAGCTTGGAGGTGGGAATATTGAAGCTTTCTTT. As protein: CAALQQLGGGNIEAFF.

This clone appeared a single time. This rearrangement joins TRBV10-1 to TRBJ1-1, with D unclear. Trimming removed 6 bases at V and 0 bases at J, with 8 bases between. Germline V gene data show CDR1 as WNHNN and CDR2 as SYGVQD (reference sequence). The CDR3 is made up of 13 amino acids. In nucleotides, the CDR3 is TGCGCCAGCAGCCTGACATTGAACACTGAAGCTTTCTTT. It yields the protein CASSLTLNTEAFF.

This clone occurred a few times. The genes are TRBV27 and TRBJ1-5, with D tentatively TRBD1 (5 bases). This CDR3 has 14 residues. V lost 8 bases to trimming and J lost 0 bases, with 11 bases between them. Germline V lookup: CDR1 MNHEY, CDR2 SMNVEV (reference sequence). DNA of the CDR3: TGTGCCAGCCGCGGGGCGTATAGCAATCAGCCCCAGCATTTT. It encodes CASRGAYSNQPQHF.

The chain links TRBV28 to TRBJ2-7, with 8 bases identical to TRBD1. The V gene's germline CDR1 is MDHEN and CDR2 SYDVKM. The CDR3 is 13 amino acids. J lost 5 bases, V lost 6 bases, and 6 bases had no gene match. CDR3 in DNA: TGTGCCAGCAGCCCGGCGGACAGGGACGAGCAGTACTTC. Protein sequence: CASSPADRDEQYF.

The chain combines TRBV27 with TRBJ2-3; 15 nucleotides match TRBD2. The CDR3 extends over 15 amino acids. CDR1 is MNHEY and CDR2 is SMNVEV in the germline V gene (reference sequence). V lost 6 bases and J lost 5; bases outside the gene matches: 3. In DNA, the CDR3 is TGTGCCAGCAGGGGACTAGCGGGAGGCCGAGATACGCAGTATTTT. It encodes CASRGLAGGRDTQYF.

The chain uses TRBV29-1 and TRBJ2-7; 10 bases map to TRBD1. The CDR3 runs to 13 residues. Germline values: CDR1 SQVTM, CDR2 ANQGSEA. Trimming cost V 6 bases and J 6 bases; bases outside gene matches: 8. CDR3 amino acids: CSVVGTGVLEQYF. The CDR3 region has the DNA TGCAGCGTCGTCGGGACAGGGGTCCTCGAGCAGTACTTC.

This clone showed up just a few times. The CDR3 region has the DNA TGTGCCAGCAGCGTAATCCCAAAACTAACGAACACCGGGGAGCTGTTTTTT. This translates into CASSVIPKLTNTGELFF. The genes are TRBV9 and TRBJ2-2; no reliable D call. The CDR3 length is 17 residues. Germline V gene sequence: CDR1 SGDLS, CDR2 YYNGEE. Trimming left V 1 base short and J 0 bases short, with 13 bases between.

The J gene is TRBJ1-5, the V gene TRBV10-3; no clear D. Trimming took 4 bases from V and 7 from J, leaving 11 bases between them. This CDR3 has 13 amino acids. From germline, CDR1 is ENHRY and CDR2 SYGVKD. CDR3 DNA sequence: TGTGCCATCAGTGTCGGGGAGGAACAGCCCCAGCATTTT. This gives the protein CAISVGEEQPQHF.

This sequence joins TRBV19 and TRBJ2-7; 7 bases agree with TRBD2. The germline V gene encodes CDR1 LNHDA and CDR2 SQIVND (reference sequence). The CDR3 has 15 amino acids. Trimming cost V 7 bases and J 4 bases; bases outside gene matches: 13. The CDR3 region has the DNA TGTGCCAGTACCACTCGGGGAGGGCTTCCTTACGAGCAGTACTTC. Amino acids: CASTTRGGLPYEQYF.

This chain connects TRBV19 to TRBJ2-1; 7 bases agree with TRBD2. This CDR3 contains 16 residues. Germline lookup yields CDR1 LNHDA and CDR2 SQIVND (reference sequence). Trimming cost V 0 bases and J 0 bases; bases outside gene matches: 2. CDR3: CASSIDASGSYNEQFF. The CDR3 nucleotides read TGTGCCAGTAGTATAGATGCTAGCGGCTCCTACAATGAGCAGTTCTTC.

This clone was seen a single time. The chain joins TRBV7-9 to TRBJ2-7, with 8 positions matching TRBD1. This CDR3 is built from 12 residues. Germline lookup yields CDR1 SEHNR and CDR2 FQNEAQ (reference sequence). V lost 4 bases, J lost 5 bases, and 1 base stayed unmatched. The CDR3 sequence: CASSWDRNEQYF. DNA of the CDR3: TGTGCCAGCAGCTGGGACAGGAACGAGCAGTACTTC.

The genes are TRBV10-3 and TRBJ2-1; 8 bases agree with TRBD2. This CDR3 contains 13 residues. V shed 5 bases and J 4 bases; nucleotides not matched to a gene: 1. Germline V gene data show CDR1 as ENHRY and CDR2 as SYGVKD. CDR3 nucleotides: TGTGCCATCAGTTCGGGGGGGTACAATGAGCAGTTCTTC. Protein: CAISSGGYNEQFF.

DNA of the CDR3: TGTGCCAGCAGCCGTCCGGGACTATACAATGAGCAGTTCTTC. It is translated as CASSRPGLYNEQFF. This rearrangement joins TRBV14 to TRBJ2-1, with 7 bases fitting TRBD2. Germline CDR1 and CDR2: SGHDN and FVKESK. This CDR3 contains 14 residues. J gave up 4 bases and V 4 bases, and 4 bases lay outside the gene matches.

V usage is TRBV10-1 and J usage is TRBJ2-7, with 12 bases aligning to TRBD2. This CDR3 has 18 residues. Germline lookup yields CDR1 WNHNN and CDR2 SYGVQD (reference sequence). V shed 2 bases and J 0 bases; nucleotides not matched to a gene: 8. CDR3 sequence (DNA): TGCGCCAGCAGTGAGGGACCGCAGACTAGCGGGAGCTCCTACGAGCAGTACTTC. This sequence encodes CASSEGPQTSGSSYEQYF.

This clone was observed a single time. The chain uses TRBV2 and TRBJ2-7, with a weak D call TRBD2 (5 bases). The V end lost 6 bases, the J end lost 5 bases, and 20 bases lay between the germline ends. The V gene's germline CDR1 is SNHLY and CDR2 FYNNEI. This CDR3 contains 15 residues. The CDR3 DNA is TGTGCCAGCAGCCCCCGATCCTCGGGATTCCACGAGCAGTACTTC. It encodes CASSPRSSGFHEQYF.

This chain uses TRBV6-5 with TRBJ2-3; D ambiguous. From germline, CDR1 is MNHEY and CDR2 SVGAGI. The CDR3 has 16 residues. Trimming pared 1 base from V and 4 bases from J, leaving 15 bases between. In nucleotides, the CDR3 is TGTGCCAGCAGTTACTACCGGCTAGGTGGTTCAGATACGCAGTATTTT. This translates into CASSYYRLGGSDTQYF.

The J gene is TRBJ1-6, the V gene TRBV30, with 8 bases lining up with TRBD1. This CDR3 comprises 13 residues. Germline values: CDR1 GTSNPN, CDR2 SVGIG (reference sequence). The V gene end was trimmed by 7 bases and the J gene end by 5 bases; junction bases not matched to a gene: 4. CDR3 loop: CALAGQDNSPLHF. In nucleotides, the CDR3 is TGTGCCTTGGCGGGACAGGATAATTCACCCCTCCACTTT.

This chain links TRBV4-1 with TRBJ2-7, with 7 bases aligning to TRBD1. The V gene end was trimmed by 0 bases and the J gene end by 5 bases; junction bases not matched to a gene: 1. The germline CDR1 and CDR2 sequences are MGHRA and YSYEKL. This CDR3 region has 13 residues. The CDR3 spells CASSQEDRHEQYF. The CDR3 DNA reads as TGCGCCAGCAGCCAAGAGGACAGGCACGAGCAGTACTTC.

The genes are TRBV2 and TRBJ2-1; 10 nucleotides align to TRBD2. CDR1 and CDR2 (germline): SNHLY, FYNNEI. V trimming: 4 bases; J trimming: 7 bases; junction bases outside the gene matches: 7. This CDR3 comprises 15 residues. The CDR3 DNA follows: TGTGCCAGCAGTGGGGCTAGCGGGAGCTTGAATGAGCAGTTCTTC. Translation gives CASSGASGSLNEQFF.

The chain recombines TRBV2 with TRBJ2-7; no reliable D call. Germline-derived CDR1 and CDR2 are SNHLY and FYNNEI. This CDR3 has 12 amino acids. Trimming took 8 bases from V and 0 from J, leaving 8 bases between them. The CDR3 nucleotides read TGTGCCAGCGGCCACTACTCCTACGAGCAGTACTTC. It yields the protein CASGHYSYEQYF.

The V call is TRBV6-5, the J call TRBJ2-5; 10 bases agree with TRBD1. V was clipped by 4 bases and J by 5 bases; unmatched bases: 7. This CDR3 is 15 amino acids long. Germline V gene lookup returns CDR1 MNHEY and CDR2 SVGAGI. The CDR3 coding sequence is TGTGCCAGCAGTTGGTCGGGACAGGGGAGGGAGACCCAGTACTTC. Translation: CASSWSGQGRETQYF.